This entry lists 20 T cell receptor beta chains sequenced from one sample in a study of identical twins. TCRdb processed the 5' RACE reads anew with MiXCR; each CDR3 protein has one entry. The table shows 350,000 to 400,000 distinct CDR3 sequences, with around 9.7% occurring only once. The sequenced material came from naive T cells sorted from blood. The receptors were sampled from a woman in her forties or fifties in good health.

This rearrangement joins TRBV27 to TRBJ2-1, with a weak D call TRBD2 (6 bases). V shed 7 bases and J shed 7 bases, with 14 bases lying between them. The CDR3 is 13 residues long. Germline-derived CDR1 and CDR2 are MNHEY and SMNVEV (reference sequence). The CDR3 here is CASTGSSENEQFF. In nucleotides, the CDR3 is TGTGCCAGCACCGGGAGTTCTGAAAATGAGCAGTTCTTC.

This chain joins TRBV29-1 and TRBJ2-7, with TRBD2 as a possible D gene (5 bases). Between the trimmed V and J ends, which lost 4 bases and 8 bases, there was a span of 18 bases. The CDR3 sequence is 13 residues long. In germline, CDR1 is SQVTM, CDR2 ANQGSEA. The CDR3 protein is CSVVRVLIGKQYV. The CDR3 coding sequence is TGCAGCGTTGTGAGGGTATTGATAGGCAAGCAGTACGTC.

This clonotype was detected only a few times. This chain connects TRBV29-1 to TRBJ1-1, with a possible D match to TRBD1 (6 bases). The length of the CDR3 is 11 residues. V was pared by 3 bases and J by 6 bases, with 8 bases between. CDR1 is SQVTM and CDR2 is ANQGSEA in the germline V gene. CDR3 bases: TGCAGCGTTGAGGGGGCGGCTGAAGCTTTCTTT. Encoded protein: CSVEGAAEAFF.

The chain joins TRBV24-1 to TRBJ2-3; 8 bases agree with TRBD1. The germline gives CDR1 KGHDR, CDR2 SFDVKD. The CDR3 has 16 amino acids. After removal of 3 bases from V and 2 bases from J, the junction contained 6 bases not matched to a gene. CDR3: CATSDARDRITDTQYF. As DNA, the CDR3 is TGTGCCACCAGTGATGCCCGGGACAGGATCACAGATACGCAGTATTTT.

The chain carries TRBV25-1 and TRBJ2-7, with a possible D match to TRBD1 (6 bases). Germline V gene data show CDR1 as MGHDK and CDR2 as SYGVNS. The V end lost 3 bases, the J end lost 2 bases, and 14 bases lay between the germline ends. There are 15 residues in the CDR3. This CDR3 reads CASSESGQAPYEQYF. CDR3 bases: TGTGCCAGCAGTGAGTCGGGACAAGCCCCCTACGAGCAGTACTTC.

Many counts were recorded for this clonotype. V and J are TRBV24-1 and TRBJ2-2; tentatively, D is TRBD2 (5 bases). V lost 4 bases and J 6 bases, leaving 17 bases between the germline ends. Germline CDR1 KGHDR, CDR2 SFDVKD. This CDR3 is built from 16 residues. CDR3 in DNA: TGTGCCACCAGTGAGCCTACTAGTTCGAGGGCCGGGGAGCTGTTTTTT. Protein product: CATSEPTSSRAGELFF.

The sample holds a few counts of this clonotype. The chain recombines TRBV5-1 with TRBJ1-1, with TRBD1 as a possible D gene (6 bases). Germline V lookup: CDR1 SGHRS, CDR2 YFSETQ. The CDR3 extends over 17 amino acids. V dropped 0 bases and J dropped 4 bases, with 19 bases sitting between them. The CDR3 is CASSLEWGGPRGTEAFF. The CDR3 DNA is TGCGCCAGCAGCTTGGAGTGGGGGGGCCCCCGGGGCACTGAAGCTTTCTTT.

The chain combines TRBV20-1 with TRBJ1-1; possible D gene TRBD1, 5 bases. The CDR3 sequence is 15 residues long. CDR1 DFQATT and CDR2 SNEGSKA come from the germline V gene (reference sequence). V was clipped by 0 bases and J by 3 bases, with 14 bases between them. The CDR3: CSARDPYRGDTEAFF. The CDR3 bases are TGCAGTGCTAGAGATCCGTACCGGGGGGACACTGAAGCTTTCTTT.

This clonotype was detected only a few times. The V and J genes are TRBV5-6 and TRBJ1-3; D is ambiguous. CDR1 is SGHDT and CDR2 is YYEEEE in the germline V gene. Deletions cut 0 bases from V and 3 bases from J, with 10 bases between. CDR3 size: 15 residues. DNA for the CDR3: TGTGCCAGCAGCTTGGAAGGCGTGTTTGGAAACACCATATATTTT. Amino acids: CASSLEGVFGNTIYF.

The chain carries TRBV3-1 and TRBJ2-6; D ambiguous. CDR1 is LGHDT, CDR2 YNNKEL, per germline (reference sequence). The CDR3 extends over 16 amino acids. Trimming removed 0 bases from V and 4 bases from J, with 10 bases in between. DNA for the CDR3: TGTGCCAGCAGCCAAGAGGGTGCACCCGGGGCCAACGTCCTGACTTTC. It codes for CASSQEGAPGANVLTF. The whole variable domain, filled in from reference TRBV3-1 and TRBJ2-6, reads DTAVSQTPKYLVTQMGNDKSIKCEQNLGHDTMYWYKQDSKKFLKIMFSYNNKELIINETVPNRFSPKSPDKAHLNLHINSLELGDSAVYFCASSQEGAPGANVLTFGAGSRLTVL.

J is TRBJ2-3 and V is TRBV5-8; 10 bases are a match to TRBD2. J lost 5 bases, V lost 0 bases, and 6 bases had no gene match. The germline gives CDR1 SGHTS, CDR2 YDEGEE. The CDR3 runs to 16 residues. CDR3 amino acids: CASSLGLAGGVDTQYF. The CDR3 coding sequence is TGTGCCAGCAGCTTGGGACTAGCGGGCGGTGTAGATACGCAGTATTTT.

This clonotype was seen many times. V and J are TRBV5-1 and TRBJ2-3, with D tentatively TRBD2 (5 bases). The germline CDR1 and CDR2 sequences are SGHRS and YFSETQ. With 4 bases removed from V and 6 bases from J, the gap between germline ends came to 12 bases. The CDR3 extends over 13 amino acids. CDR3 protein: CASSGPSLDTQYF. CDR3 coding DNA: TGCGCCAGCAGCGGACCTAGCCTGGATACGCAGTATTTT. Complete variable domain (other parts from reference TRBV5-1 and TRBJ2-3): KAGVTQTPRYLIKTRGQQVTLSCSPISGHRSVSWYQQTPGQGLQFLFEYFSETQRNKGNFPGRFSGRQFSNSRSEMNVSTLELGDSALYLCASSGPSLDTQYFGPGTRLTVL.

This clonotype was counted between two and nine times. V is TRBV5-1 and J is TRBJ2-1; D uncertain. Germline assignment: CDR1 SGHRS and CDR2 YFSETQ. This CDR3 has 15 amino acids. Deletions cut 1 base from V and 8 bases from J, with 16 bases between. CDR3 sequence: CASSLPPPRSDEQFF. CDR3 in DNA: TGCGCCAGCAGCTTGCCCCCTCCAAGGTCGGATGAGCAGTTCTTC.

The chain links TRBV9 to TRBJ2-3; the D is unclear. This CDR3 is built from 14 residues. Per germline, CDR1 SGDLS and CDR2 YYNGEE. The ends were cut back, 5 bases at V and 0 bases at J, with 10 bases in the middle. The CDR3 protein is CASRFQASTDTQYF. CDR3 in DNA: TGTGCCAGCAGGTTCCAGGCGAGCACAGATACGCAGTATTTT.

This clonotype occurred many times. CDR3 DNA: TGTGCCAGCAGTTCTCAGGGGCCGCGGCAGCCCCAGCATTTT. This codes for CASSSQGPRQPQHF. The V and J genes are TRBV27 and TRBJ1-5, with D perhaps matching TRBD1 (6 bases). V lost 4 bases and J lost 7, with 14 bases in between. Germline V gene sequence: CDR1 MNHEY, CDR2 SMNVEV (reference sequence). The CDR3 runs to 14 residues.

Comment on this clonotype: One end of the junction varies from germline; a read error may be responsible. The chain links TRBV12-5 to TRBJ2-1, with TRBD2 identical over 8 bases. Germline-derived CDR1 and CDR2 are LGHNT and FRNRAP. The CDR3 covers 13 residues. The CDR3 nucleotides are TGTACTAGCGGCCGGTACTCCTACAATGAGCAGTTCTTC. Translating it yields CTSGRYSYNEQFF.

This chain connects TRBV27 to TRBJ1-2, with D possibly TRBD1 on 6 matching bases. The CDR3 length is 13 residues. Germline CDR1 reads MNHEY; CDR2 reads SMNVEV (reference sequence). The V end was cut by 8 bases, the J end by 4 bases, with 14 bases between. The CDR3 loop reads CASWAGEPYGYTF. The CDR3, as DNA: TGTGCCAGCTGGGCAGGGGAGCCCTATGGCTACACCTTC.

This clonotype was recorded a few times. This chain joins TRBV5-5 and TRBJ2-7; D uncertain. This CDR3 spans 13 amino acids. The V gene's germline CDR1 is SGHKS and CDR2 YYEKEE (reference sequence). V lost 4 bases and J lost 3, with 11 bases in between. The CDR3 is CASSPVDYYEQYV. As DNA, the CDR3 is TGTGCCAGCAGCCCGGTCGATTACTACGAGCAGTACGTC.

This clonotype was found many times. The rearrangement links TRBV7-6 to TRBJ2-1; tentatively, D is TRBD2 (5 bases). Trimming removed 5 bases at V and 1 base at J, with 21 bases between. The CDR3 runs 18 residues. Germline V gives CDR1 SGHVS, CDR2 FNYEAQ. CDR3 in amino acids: CASSLTPGLERSYNEQFF. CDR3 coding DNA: TGTGCCAGCAGCCTCACCCCCGGACTGGAGAGGTCCTACAATGAGCAGTTCTTC.

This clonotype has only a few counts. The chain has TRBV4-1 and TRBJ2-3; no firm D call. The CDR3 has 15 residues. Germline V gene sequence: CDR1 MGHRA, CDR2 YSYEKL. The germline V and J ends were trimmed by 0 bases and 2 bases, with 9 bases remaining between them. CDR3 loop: CASSQEGLYTDTQYF. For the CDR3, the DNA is TGCGCCAGCAGCCAAGAAGGGCTTTACACAGATACGCAGTATTTT.